Following are 16 T cell receptor beta chains from one sample sequenced in a study of blood T cell repertoires in COVID-19. This table comes from immunoSEQ multiplex PCR, and its TCRdb copy is limited to in-frame clones, with some not included. The data show 93,000 or so clones, about 91% seen once. Source material: peripheral blood. Receptors were obtained from a human donor in a cohort sampled during active COVID-19.

The chain links TRBV20-1 to TRBJ2-4; D is possibly TRBD1 (6 bases). The germline V gene has CDR1 DFQATT and CDR2 SNEGSKA (reference sequence). The CDR3 loop spans 11 amino acids. Between the trimmed V and J ends, which lost 3 bases and 7 bases, there was a span of 7 bases. CDR3 sequence reads: CSASRGNIQYF. CDR3 bases: TGCAGTGCTAGTAGGGGGAACATTCAGTACTTC.

Here the CDR3 reads CASSRRLAGGRANEQFF. CDR3 nucleotide sequence: TGCGCCAGCAGCCGTAGACTAGCGGGAGGGAGAGCTAATGAGCAGTTCTTC. This chain links TRBV4-1 with TRBJ2-1; TRBD2 matches at 14 bases. The CDR3 is 17 residues long. Germline lookup yields CDR1 MGHRA and CDR2 YSYEKL. J gave up 7 bases and V 4 bases, and 9 bases lay outside the gene matches.

The V gene is TRBV14, the J gene TRBJ1-2; a weak D match, TRBD1 (6 bases). The CDR3 is 13 residues long. V lost 2 bases to trimming and J lost 6 bases, with 10 bases between them. Per germline, CDR1 SGHDN and CDR2 FVKESK. This CDR3 is CASSQPNRDGYTF. The CDR3 DNA reads as TGTGCCAGCAGCCAACCCAACAGGGATGGCTACACCTTC.

The V gene is TRBV7-6, the J gene TRBJ1-5, with D tentatively TRBD1 (5 bases). The CDR3 extends over 15 amino acids. Deletions cut 2 bases from V and 2 bases from J, with 10 bases between. CDR1 is SGHVS, CDR2 FNYEAQ, per germline. CDR3 amino acids: CASSLQGSGNQPQHF. CDR3 coding DNA: TGTGCCAGCAGCTTACAGGGCTCCGGCAATCAGCCCCAGCATTTT.

The V call is TRBV4-3, the J call TRBJ2-7; TRBD2 might be the D (6 bases). Germline values: CDR1 LGHNA, CDR2 YSLEER. The CDR3 has 15 residues. V was pared by 0 bases and J by 6 bases, with 15 bases between. In DNA form, the CDR3 reads TGCGCCAGCAGCCAAGAAATAGGAGGGTCTGGCGAGCAGTACTTC. Amino acids: CASSQEIGGSGEQYF.

The count of this clone is one. The genes are TRBV6-5 and TRBJ2-3; D gene uncertain. The germline CDR1 and CDR2 sequences are MNHEY and SVGAGI. The V and J ends lost 5 bases and 1 base respectively, with 10 bases between them. The CDR3 length is 14 residues. This CDR3 reads CASSQTHGTDTQYF. Here the CDR3 DNA reads TGTGCCAGCAGTCAGACTCACGGCACAGATACGCAGTATTTT.

V gene TRBV18 combines with J gene TRBJ1-6; 7 nucleotides line up with TRBD1. The CDR3 extends over 16 amino acids. Germline V CDR1 and CDR2: KGHSH, LQKENI. The ends lost 1 base at V and 4 bases at J; junction bases unmatched: 4. CDR3 nucleotide sequence: TGTGCCAGCTCACCACAGGGGGCTGGGTATAATTCACCCCTCCACTTT. Its protein product is CASSPQGAGYNSPLHF.

This sequence joins TRBV25-1 and TRBJ1-4; maybe TRBD1 (5 bases). Trimming removed 1 base from V and 1 base from J, with 13 bases in between. This CDR3 has 17 residues. Per germline, CDR1 MGHDK and CDR2 SYGVNS. The CDR3 reads CASSESGRGGTNEKLFF. The CDR3 region has the DNA TGTGCCAGCAGTGAATCAGGAAGGGGAGGAACTAATGAAAAACTGTTTTTT. The full variable domain, completed using reference TRBV25-1 and TRBJ1-4, is EADIYQTPRYLVIGTGKKITLECSQTMGHDKMYWYQQDPGMELHLIHYSYGVNSTEKGDLSSESTVSRIRTEHFPLTLESARPSHTSQYLCASSESGRGGTNEKLFFGSGTQLSVL.

V gene TRBV7-9 combines with J gene TRBJ2-7; no definite D call. Germline CDR1 is SEHNR and CDR2 is FQNEAQ (reference sequence). The CDR3 has 14 residues. V shed 6 bases and J shed 4 bases, with 16 bases lying between them. The CDR3 spells CASSPGIQRYEQYF. In DNA, the CDR3 is TGTGCCAGCAGTCCGGGTATACAACGATACGAGCAGTACTTC.

The V and J genes are TRBV6-2 or TRBV6-3 and TRBJ1-2, with 10 bases fitting TRBD1. V lost 1 base to trimming and J lost 8 bases; unmatched junction nucleotides: 13. CDR1 is MNHEY and CDR2 is SVGEGT in the germline V gene. This CDR3 has 17 residues. As DNA, the CDR3 is TGTGCCAGCAGTTACTACCGGGACAGGGGAAGTGGGATCGGCTACACCTTC. As protein: CASSYYRDRGSGIGYTF.

The gene calls are TRBV30 and TRBJ1-2; perhaps TRBD1 as D (6 bases). This CDR3 has 13 amino acids. V dropped 2 bases and J dropped 8 bases, with 15 bases sitting between them. Germline CDR1 and CDR2: GTSNPN and SVGIG (reference sequence). The CDR3 protein is CAWSSGGAGGYTF. For the CDR3, the DNA is TGTGCCTGGAGTAGCGGGGGGGCGGGCGGCTACACCTTC.

This clone came up a few times. The chain recombines TRBV30 with TRBJ1-1, with TRBD1 matching 8 bases. Trimming took 0 bases from V and 1 from J; bases not matched to a gene: 7. Germline CDR1 is GTSNPN and CDR2 is SVGIG (reference sequence). This CDR3 contains 16 residues. CDR3 DNA sequence: TGTGCCTGGAGTGTTGGGGCAGGGGGCGCGAACACTGAAGCTTTCTTT. Translating gives CAWSVGAGGANTEAFF.

This clone turned up a few times. As DNA, the CDR3 is TGTGCCAGCACTCCCGACGGGGGGACCTATGGCTACACCTTC. Translating it yields CASTPDGGTYGYTF. The chain carries TRBV5-6 and TRBJ1-2; D is possibly TRBD1 (5 bases). Per the germline V gene, CDR1 is SGHDT and CDR2 is YYEEEE. CDR3 length: 14 residues. V lost 6 bases and J 4 bases, leaving 16 bases between the germline ends.

This chain uses TRBV6-4 with TRBJ2-1; the D gene is possibly TRBD1 (5 bases). Trimming took off 1 base at V and 5 bases at J, with 12 bases between the two ends. The length of the CDR3 is 15 residues. In germline, CDR1 is MRHNA, CDR2 SNTAGT. This CDR3 reads CASSDWAGPNNEQFF. CDR3 bases: TGTGCCAGCAGTGACTGGGCAGGGCCCAACAATGAGCAGTTCTTC.

This rearrangement joins TRBV19 to TRBJ2-7, with D perhaps matching TRBD2 (5 bases). The V and J ends lost 7 bases and 2 bases respectively, with 12 bases between them. Per germline, CDR1 LNHDA and CDR2 SQIVND (reference sequence). The CDR3 spans 13 residues. The CDR3 DNA sequence: TGTGCCAGTACCGTCACGGGGACCTACGAGCAGTACTTC. Translation: CASTVTGTYEQYF. Full variable domain (missing parts from reference TRBV19 and TRBJ2-7): DGGITQSPKYLFRKEGQNVTLSCEQNLNHDAMYWYRQDPGQGLRLIYYSQIVNDFQKGDIAEGYSVSREKKESFPLTVTSAQKNPTAFYLCASTVTGTYEQYFGPGTRLTVT.

V gene TRBV7-3 combines with J gene TRBJ1-1; TRBD1 might be the D (6 bases). V was pared by 5 bases and J by 0 bases, with 13 bases between. Germline assignment: CDR1 SGHTA and CDR2 FQGTGA. There are 15 residues in the CDR3. CDR3 sequence (DNA): TGTGCCAGCAGCCGAGATGGGGGCTTGAACACTGAAGCTTTCTTT. It yields the protein CASSRDGGLNTEAFF.